This T cell receptor beta chain was sequenced during a study of preoperative IRX-2 immunotherapy in early breast cancer. Treatment indicated: preoperative locoregional IRX-2 cytokine immunotherapy. This phase Ib study tested locoregional IRX-2 cytokine immunotherapy given before surgery. Sequenced by immunoSEQ multiplex PCR; TCRdb stores in-frame clones only, minus some. The table has 15,000 to 25,000 clones, roughly 80% seen once; the top ten hold about 1.2%. Looked up from germline, CDR1 is MNHGY and CDR2 is SAAAGT. The CDR3 consists of 14 residues. The V gene end was trimmed by 5 bases and the J gene end by 7 bases; junction bases not matched to a gene: 8.

Sequences were derived from lymph node tissue, sampled after IRX-2 immunotherapy. This chain joins TRBV6-8 and TRBJ1-5, with 7 bases that match TRBD1. The origin of this receptor is a human donor with breast cancer. DNA of the CDR3: TGTGCCAGCAGTCCCATAACAGGGGAACAGCCCCAGCATTTT. Residues: CASSPITGEQPQHF.